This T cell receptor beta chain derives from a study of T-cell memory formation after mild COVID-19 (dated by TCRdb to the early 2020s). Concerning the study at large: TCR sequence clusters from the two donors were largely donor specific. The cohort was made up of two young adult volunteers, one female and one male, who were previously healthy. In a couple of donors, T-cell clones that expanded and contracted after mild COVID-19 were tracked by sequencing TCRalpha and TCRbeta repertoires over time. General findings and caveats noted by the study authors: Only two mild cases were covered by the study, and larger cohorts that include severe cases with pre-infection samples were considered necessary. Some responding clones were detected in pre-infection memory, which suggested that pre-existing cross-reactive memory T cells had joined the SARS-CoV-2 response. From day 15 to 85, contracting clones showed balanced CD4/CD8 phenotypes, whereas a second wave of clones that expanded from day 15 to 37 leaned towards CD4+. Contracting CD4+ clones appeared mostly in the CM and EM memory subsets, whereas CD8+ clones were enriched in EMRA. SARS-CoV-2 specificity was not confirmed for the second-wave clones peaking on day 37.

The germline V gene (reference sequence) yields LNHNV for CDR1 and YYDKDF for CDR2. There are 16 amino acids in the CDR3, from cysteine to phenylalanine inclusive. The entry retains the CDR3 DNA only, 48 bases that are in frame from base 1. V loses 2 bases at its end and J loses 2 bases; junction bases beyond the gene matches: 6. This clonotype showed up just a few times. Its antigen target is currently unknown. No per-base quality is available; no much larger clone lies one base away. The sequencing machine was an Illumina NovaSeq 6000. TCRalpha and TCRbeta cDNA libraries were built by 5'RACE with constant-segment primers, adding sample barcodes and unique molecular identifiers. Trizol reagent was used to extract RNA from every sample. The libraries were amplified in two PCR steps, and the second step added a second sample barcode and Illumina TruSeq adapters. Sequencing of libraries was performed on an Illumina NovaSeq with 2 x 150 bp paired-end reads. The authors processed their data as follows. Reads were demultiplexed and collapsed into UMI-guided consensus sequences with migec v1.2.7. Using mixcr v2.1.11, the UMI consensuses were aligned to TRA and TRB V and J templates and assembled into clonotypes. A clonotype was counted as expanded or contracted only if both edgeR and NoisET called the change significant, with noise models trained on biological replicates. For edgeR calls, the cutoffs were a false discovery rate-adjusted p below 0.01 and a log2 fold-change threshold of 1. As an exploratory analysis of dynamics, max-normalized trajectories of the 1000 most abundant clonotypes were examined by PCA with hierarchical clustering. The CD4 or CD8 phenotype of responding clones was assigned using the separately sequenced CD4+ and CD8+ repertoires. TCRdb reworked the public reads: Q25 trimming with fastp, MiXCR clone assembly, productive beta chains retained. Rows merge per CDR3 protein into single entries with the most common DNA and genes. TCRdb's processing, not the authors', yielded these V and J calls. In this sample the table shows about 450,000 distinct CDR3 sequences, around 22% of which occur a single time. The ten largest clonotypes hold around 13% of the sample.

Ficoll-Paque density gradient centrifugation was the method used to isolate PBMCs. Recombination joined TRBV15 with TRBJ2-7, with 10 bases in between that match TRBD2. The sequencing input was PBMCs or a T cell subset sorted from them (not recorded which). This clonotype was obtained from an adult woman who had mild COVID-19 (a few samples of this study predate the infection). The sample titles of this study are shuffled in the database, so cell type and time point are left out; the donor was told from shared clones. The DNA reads TGTGCCACCAGCAGACTGCTAGCGGGAGCCGCCTACGAGCAGTACTTC. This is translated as CATSRLLAGAAYEQYF.